The source of this T cell receptor (beta chain) is a study of CD8 T cells in ankylosing spondylitis. The CDR3 is made up of 13 amino acids. Germline CDR1 reads SGHTA; CDR2 reads FQGNSA. The V and J ends lost 1 base and 6 bases respectively, with 10 bases between them. TCRdb reprocessed the 5' RACE reads via MiXCR and lists one record per CDR3 protein. The sample lists approximately 220,000 distinct CDR3 sequences, around a quarter occurring once. The clonotype comes from a male donor with ankylosing spondylitis or in good health (not recorded which). The chain carries TRBV7-2 and TRBJ2-7, with D uncertain. What was sequenced was blood, either unsorted or a sorted T cell fraction (not recorded which). The CDR3 nucleotides are TGTGCCAGCAGCTTAGTTCCTGGCCCCGAGCAGTACTTC. Residues: CASSLVPGPEQYF.